The entry that follows covers one T cell receptor (beta chain) sequence. This sample was taken from a study of blood T cell repertoires in COVID-19. Study overall: Acute and convalescent COVID-19 samples came from the United States, Italy and Spain. The analysed material was cDNA or gDNA that came from T cells, B-cell-depleted T cells, or PBMCs.

The V segment lost 7 bases and the J segment 5 bases; nucleotides outside the gene matches: 10. This CDR3 contains 15 residues. Germline V CDR1 and CDR2: MNHEY, SVGAGI. Per the authors' pipeline: Reference gene primers were amplified, and this amplification served to estimate nucleated cell counts. Measured with immunoSEQ multiplex PCR; TCRdb has only the in-frame clones, and not every one. V, J and clone size reflect that table, while D and trimming were determined from the DNA. Of about 95,000 clones in the sample, about 89% are singletons; the top ten hold 3.5% to 4%. Sequences were obtained from peripheral blood. V is TRBV6-5 and J is TRBJ2-2; 7 positions agree with TRBD1. This clonotype was sampled from a woman in her forties or fifties in a cohort sampled during active COVID-19. CDR3: CASIPAQGLTGELFF. CDR3 coding DNA: TGTGCCAGCATTCCGGCACAGGGGTTGACCGGGGAGCTGTTTTTT.